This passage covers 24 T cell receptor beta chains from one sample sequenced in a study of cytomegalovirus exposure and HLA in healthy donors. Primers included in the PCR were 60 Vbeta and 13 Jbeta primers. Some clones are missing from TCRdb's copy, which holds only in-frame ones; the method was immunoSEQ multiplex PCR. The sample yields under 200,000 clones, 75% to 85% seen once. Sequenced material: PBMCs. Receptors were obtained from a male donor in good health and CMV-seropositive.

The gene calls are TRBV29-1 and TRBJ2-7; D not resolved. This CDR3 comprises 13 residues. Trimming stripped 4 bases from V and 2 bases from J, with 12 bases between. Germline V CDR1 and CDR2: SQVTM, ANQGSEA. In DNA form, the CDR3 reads TGCAGCGTTGGAGCGATGAAGACCTACGAGCAGTACTTC. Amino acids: CSVGAMKTYEQYF.

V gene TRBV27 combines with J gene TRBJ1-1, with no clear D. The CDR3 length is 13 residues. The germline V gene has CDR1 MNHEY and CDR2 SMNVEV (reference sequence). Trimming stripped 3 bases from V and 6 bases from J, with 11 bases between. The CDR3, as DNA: TGTGCCAGCAGTTTGGCCGGGATCGCTGAAGCTTTCTTT. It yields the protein CASSLAGIAEAFF.

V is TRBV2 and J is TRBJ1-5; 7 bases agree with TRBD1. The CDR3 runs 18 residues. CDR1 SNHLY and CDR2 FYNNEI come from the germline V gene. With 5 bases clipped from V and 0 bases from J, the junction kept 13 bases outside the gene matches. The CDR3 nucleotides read TGTGCCAGCAGTTGGGGGCAGGGGGGCGAAAATAGCAATCAGCCCCAGCATTTT. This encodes CASSWGQGGENSNQPQHF.

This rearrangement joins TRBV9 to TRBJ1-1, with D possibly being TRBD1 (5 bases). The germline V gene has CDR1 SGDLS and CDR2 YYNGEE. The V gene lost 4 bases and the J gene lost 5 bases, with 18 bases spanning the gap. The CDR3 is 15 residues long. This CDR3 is CASSPLGGWGTEAFF. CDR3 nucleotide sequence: TGTGCCAGCAGCCCATTGGGGGGTTGGGGGACTGAAGCTTTCTTT.

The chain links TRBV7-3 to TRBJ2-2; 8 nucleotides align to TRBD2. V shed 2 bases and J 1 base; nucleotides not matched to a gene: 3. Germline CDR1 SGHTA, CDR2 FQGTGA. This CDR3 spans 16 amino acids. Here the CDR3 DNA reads TGTGCCAGCAGCTTAGGTACTAGCGGGAACACCGGGGAGCTGTTTTTT. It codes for CASSLGTSGNTGELFF. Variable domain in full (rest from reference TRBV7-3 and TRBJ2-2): GAGVSQTPSNKVTEKGKYVELRCDPISGHTALYWYRQSLGQGPEFLIYFQGTGAADDSGLPNDRFFAVRPEGSVSTLKIQRTERGDSAVYLCASSLGTSGNTGELFFGEGSRLTVL.

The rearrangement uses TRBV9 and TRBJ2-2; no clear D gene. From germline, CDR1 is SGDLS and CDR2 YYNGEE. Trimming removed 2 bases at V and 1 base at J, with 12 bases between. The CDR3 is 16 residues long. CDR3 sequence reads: CASSVGPSLNTGELFF. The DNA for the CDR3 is TGTGCCAGCAGCGTTGGGCCATCCCTGAACACCGGGGAGCTGTTTTTT.

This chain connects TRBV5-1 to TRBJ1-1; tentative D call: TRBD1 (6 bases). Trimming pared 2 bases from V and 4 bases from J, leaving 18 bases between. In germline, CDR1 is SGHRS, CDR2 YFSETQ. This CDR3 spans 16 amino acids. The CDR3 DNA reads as TGCGCCAGCAGCTTCCCAGGCGCGGGGGCGGGCACTGAAGCTTTCTTT. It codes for CASSFPGAGAGTEAFF.

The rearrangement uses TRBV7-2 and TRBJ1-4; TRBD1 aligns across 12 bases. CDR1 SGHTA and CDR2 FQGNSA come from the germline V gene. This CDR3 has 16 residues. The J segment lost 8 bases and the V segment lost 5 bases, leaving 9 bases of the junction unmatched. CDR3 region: CASSRTGTGGREKLFF. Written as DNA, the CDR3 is TGTGCCAGCAGCCGGACAGGGACAGGGGGCAGGGAAAAACTGTTTTTT.

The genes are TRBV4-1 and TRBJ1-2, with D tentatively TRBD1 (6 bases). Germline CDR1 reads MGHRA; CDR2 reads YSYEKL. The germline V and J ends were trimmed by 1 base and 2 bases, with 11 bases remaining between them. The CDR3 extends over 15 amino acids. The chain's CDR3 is CASSQADSLNYGYTF. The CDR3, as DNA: TGCGCCAGCAGCCAAGCGGACAGCCTAAACTATGGCTACACCTTC.

In DNA, the CDR3 is TGTGCCAGCAGCGTAGAGAGCTCCTACGAGCAGTACTTC. Encoded protein: CASSVESSYEQYF. The chain carries TRBV9 and TRBJ2-7; the D is unclear. Germline V gives CDR1 SGDLS, CDR2 YYNGEE. CDR3 size: 13 residues. The germline V and J ends were trimmed by 0 bases and 0 bases, with 4 bases remaining between them.

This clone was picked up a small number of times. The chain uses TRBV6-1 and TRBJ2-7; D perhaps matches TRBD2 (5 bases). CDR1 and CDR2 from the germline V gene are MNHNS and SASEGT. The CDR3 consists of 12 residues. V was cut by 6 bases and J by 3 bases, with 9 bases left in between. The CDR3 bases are TGTGCCAGCAGGCACGGGAACTACGAGCAGTACTTC. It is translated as CASRHGNYEQYF.

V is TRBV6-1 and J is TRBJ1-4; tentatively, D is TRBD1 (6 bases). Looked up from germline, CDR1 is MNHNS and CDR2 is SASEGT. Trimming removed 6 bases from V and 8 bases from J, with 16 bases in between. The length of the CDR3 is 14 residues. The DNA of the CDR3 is TGTGCCAGCAGCCCCCGAGGGGGAGGGGAAAAACTGTTTTTT. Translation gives CASSPRGGGEKLFF.

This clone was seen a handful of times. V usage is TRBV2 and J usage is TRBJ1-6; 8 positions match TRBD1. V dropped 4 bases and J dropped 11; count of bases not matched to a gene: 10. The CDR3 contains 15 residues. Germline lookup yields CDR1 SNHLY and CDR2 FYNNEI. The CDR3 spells CASSGAGGLRAPLHF. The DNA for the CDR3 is TGTGCCAGCAGTGGGGCAGGGGGCCTTCGGGCACCCCTCCACTTT.

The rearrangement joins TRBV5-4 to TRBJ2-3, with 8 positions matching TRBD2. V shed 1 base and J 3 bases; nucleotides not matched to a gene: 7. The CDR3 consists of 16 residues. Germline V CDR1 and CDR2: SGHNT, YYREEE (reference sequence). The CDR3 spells CASSLWLTSATDTQYF. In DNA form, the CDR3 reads TGTGCCAGCAGCTTGTGGTTGACTAGCGCGACAGATACGCAGTATTTT.

The CDR3 DNA reads TGTGCCAGCAGACCTAGCGGGAACACCGGGGAGCTGTTTTTT. Translating gives CASRPSGNTGELFF. The V and J genes are TRBV6-4 and TRBJ2-2; TRBD2 aligns across 7 bases. The CDR3 has 14 amino acids. Germline CDR1 is MRHNA and CDR2 is SNTAGT. After removal of 6 bases from V and 1 base from J, the junction contained 2 bases not matched to a gene.

CDR3 region: CASSLGMLTSGTDTQYF. CDR3 DNA sequence: TGTGCCAGCAGCTTGGGAATGCTGACTAGCGGCACAGATACGCAGTATTTT. This chain connects TRBV5-6 to TRBJ2-3, with 8 positions matching TRBD2. This CDR3 region has 17 residues. The V gene's germline CDR1 is SGHDT and CDR2 YYEEEE. V was clipped by 0 bases and J by 1 base; unmatched bases: 7.

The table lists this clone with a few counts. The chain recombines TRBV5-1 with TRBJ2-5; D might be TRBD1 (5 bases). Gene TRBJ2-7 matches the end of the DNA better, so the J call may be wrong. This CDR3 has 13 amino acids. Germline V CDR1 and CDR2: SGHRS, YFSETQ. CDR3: CASKVGVGDEQYF. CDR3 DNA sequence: TGCGCCAGCAAAGTAGGGGTCGGCGACGAGCAGTACTTC.

The CDR3 DNA sequence: TGTGCCAGCAGGGAACAGGCCATCTCTGGAAACACCATATATTTT. This sequence encodes CASREQAISGNTIYF. The V call is TRBV6-5, the J call TRBJ1-3; D may be TRBD1 (5 bases). V dropped 6 bases and J dropped 0 bases, with 12 bases sitting between them. The CDR3 is made up of 15 amino acids. The germline V gene has CDR1 MNHEY and CDR2 SVGAGI.

The CDR3 bases are TGTGCCAGCAGCCTAATAGAGGGGGTCAGAGGCTACACCTTC. Its translation is CASSLIEGVRGYTF. V gene TRBV7-9 combines with J gene TRBJ1-2; TRBD1 might be the D (6 bases). CDR1 SEHNR and CDR2 FQNEAQ come from the germline V gene (reference sequence). The CDR3 has 14 amino acids. Trimming stripped 5 bases from V and 8 bases from J, with 18 bases between.

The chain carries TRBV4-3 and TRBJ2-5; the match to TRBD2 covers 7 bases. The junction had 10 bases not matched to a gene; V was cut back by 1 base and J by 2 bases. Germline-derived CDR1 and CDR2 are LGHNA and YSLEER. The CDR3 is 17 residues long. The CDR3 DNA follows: TGCGCCAGCAGCCAAGGGACTAGGACGGGAGTTCAAGAGACCCAGTACTTC. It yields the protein CASSQGTRTGVQETQYF.

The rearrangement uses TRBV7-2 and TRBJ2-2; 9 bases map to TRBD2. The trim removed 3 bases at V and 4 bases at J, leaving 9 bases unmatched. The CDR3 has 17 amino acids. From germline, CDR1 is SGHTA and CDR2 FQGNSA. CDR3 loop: CASSFFFLAGATGELFF. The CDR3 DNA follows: TGTGCCAGCAGCTTTTTCTTTTTAGCGGGGGCCACCGGGGAGCTGTTTTTT. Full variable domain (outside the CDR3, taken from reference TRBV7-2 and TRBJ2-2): GAGVSQSPSNKVTEKGKDVELRCDPISGHTALYWYRQSLGQGLEFLIYFQGNSAPDKSGLPSDRFSAERTGGSVSTLTIQRTQQEDSAVYLCASSFFFLAGATGELFFGEGSRLTVL.

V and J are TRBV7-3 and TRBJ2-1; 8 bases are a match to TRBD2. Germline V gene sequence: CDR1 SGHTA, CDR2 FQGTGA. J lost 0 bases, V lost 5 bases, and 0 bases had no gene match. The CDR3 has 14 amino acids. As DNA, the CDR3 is TGTGCCAGCAGCCGGGGGGGCTCCTACAATGAGCAGTTCTTC. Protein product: CASSRGGSYNEQFF.

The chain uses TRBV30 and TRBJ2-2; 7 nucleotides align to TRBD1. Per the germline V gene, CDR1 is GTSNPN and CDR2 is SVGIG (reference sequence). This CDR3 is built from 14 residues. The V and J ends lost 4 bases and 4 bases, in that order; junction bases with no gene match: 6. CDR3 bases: TGTGCCTGGACTTTCCCAGGGGGCACCGGGGAGCTGTTTTTT. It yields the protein CAWTFPGGTGELFF.

CDR3 residues: CATSKRTGVTGELFF. CDR3 in DNA: TGTGCCACCAGCAAGCGGACAGGCGTCACCGGGGAGCTGTTTTTT. This rearrangement joins TRBV15 to TRBJ2-2; 7 bases agree with TRBD1. This CDR3 is built from 15 residues. J lost 4 bases, V lost 4 bases, and 6 bases had no gene match. CDR1 is LNHNV, CDR2 YYDKDF, per germline (reference sequence).